The rows below give T cell receptor beta chains drawn from one sample of a study of TIL therapy for anti-PD-1-resistant metastatic lung cancer. Profiled with immunoSEQ multiplex PCR; TCRdb holds only in-frame clones, not every one. The sample consists of about 60,000 clones, roughly 84% of them appearing once. The sequencing used blood, collected at baseline. The receptor set was obtained from a person between 25 and 80 years old with non-small cell lung cancer. The CDR3 runs from the conserved cysteine through the conserved F or W. The D gene is left open where the match is weak. Expanded clones get a size class; other rows say once, few or many, or leave the size out.

-	-	TRBJ2-7	TRBV7-2	TGTGCCAGCAGCCCCAATTCGGCAGGGCCAGGCGAGCAGTACTTC	CASSPNSAGPGEQYF
TRBD1	few	TRBJ2-2	TRBV4-1	TGCGCCAGCAGCCGCCGGACAGGGGCGGACACCGGGGAGCTGTTTTTT	CASSRRTGADTGELFF
TRBD1	-	TRBJ2-5	TRBV5-6	TGTGCCAGCAGCTTGGAGCAGACAGGGTTCGGGGAGACCCAGTACTTC	CASSLEQTGFGETQYF
-	-	TRBJ1-5	TRBV7-8	TGTGCCAGCAGCTTCAGGGGCCATCAGCCCCAGCATTTT	CASSFRGHQPQHF
TRBD1	-	TRBJ1-4	TRBV5-8	TGTGCCAGCAGCCGAGAGACAGGGAGGAATGAAAAACTGTTTTTT	CASSRETGRNEKLFF
-	-	TRBJ1-6	TRBV25-1	TGTGCCAGCAGTCAAACAGGGTATGGTTCACCCCTCCACTTT	CASSQTGYGSPLHF
-	-	TRBJ1-4	TRBV5-1	TGCGCCAGCAGCGGAGATCCAACTAATGAAAAACTGTTTTTT	CASSGDPTNEKLFF
-	once	TRBJ1-1	TRBV29-1	TGCAGCGTTGGAGAAGGCAGCAGCCCTAAAGCTTTCTTT	CSVGEGSSPKAFF
-	-	TRBJ1-1	TRBV21-1	TGTGCCAGCAGCAAAGATAAGGATTCCGACACTGAAGCTTTCTTT	CASSKDKDSDTEAFF
TRBD1	-	TRBJ1-1	TRBV24-1	TGTGCCACCAGACAGACAGGGTCGAACACTGAAGCTTTCTTT	CATRQTGSNTEAFF
-	-	TRBJ1-1	TRBV7-9	TGTGCCAGCAGCGCCCGGAACACTGAAGCTTTCTTT	CASSARNTEAFF
TRBD2	-	TRBJ2-4	TRBV5-1	TGCGCCAGCAGCGGGGTGGGGACTAGCGGGAGAATTCCGGCCAAAAACATTCAGTACTTC	CASSGVGTSGRIPAKNIQYF
-	-	TRBJ2-7	TRBV12-5	TGTGCTAGTGGTTTGGTAGTGGGAGACTCGGGTTCTTTGGAGCAGTACTTC	CASGLVVGDSGSLEQYF
TRBD1	-	TRBJ1-4	TRBV2	TGTGCCAGCCACCCTACAGGGGAGGGAAAACTGTTTTTT	CASHPTGEGKLFF
-	-	TRBJ1-3	TRBV7-6	TGTGCCAGCACCGACGCGGGTTCTGGAAACACCATATATTTT	CASTDAGSGNTIYF
TRBD2	-	TRBJ2-3	TRBV5-1	TGCGCCAGCAAACTAACGGAAGGACTAGCGCTGGATACGCAGTATTTT	CASKLTEGLALDTQYF
-	few	TRBJ2-7	TRBV5-1	TGCGCCAGCAGCCCGAGGTGGGGGGCTGGCGAGCAGTACTTC	CASSPRWGAGEQYF
TRBD2	-	TRBJ2-1	TRBV5-6	TGTGCCAGCAGCTCGGGACTAGCGGAGACCGTGGCCTACAATGAGCAGTTCTTC	CASSSGLAETVAYNEQFF
-	-	TRBJ1-1	TRBV18	TGTGCCAGCTCAATGGGACAAGGGGGAGCTTTCTTT	CASSMGQGGAFF
-	few	TRBJ2-2	TRBV2	TGTGCCAGCAGGAGCGGGACAGCTAACACCGGGGAGCTGTTTTTT	CASRSGTANTGELFF
TRBD1	-	TRBJ2-1	TRBV9	TGTGCCAGCACCGGGCCGGGACAGGAGTACAATGAGCAGTTCTTC	CASTGPGQEYNEQFF
TRBD2	-	TRBJ2-2	TRBV19	TGTGCCACCCAAAGGGCACGGACTAGCGGGAGGGGAAACACCGGGGAGCTGTTTTTT	CATQRARTSGRGNTGELFF
-	-	TRBJ1-4	TRBV5-1	TGCGCCAGCAGCTCCGACGGGAATGAAAAACTGTTTTTT	CASSSDGNEKLFF
-	-	TRBJ1-1	TRBV11-2	TGTGCCAGCAGCTTAGCTCCGGGCACGGGCACTGAAGCTTTCTTT	CASSLAPGTGTEAFF
-	-	TRBJ1-2	TRBV14	TGTGCCAGCAGCCCGACCAGGGAAATTAACTATGGCTACACCTTC	CASSPTREINYGYTF
-	-	TRBJ2-7	TRBV6-1	TGTGCCAGCAGTGAGGGACATGCTGACGAGCAGTACTTC	CASSEGHADEQYF
-	once	TRBJ1-1	TRBV5-1	TGCGCCAGCAGCTTGGACAGTCTAAGCACTGAAGCTTTCTTT	CASSLDSLSTEAFF
-	-	TRBJ1-1	TRBV7-6	TGTGCCAGCAGCTTAGCGAGGGGCACTGAAGCTTTCTTT	CASSLARGTEAFF
TRBD2	-	TRBJ2-7	TRBV12-3/TRBV12-4	TGTGCCAGCAGCCTAGCGGGAAACTACGAGCAGTACTTC	CASSLAGNYEQYF
-	-	TRBJ2-1	TRBV5-4	TGTGCCAGCAGCTTGATGAGGGATGAGCAGTTCTTC	CASSLMRDEQFF
-	-	TRBJ2-3	TRBV5-1	TGCGCCAGCAGCTTGGTCCAGTCTGGCACAGATACGCAGTATTTT	CASSLVQSGTDTQYF
TRBD2	-	TRBJ2-1	TRBV30	TGTGCCTGGAGGACTAGCGGGAGTCCCAATGAGCAGTTCTTC	CAWRTSGSPNEQFF
TRBD2	-	TRBJ2-7	TRBV3-1/TRBV3-2	TGTGCCAGCAGCCCTGAGCGGGGTTTTTACGAGCAGTACTTC	CASSPERGFYEQYF
-	-	TRBJ2-3	TRBV5-1	TGCGCCAGCAGCTTGGAACAGTTAAATACGCAGTATTTT	CASSLEQLNTQYF
-	-	TRBJ1-1	TRBV19	TGTGCCAGTACCCCTTGGGGGCCAGGGAGTAGGAACACTGAAGCTTTCTTT	CASTPWGPGSRNTEAFF
TRBD1	few	TRBJ2-2	TRBV6-5	TGTGCCAGCACCCAGGACAGGGATGAGCTGTTTTTT	CASTQDRDELFF
TRBD2	-	TRBJ2-3	TRBV4-2	TGTGCCAGCAGCCAAGCTAGCGGGGGGACAGATACGCAGTATTTT	CASSQASGGTDTQYF
TRBD1	-	TRBJ2-3	TRBV29-1	TGCAGCGTTGAAGTTCATGGCAGGGGGCAAGATACGCAGTATTTT	CSVEVHGRGQDTQYF
TRBD1	-	TRBJ1-5	TRBV15	TGTGCCACCAGCAGCAAAACAGGGGGAATTCAGCCCCAGCATTTT	CATSSKTGGIQPQHF
-	-	TRBJ2-7	TRBV4-1	TGCGCCAGCAGCCAAGCAGGGCTCTCCTACGAGCAGTACTTC	CASSQAGLSYEQYF
TRBD1	-	TRBJ1-5	TRBV6-4	TGTGCCAGCAGTGACCCACGACAGGGAAATCAGCCCCAGCATTTT	CASSDPRQGNQPQHF
TRBD1	-	TRBJ2-4	TRBV19	TGTGCCAGTAGTCCCGAGCCTGGACAGGGGGGCGCAACCAAAAACATTCAGTACTTC	CASSPEPGQGGATKNIQYF